What follows are 15 T cell receptor beta chains derived from one specimen sequenced in a study of blood T cell repertoires in COVID-19. Only in-frame clones appear in the TCRdb table, and some are missing; sequencing was by immunoSEQ multiplex PCR. This sample carries some 98,000 clones, about 80% of them seen once, and the ten largest clones take roughly 10%. The material sequenced was peripheral blood. These receptors were collected from a man between 65 and 80 years old with active or convalescent COVID-19.

This clone was counted between two and nine times. The chain has TRBV6-2 or TRBV6-3 and TRBJ2-7; D possibly corresponds to TRBD1 (5 bases). The germline V gene encodes CDR1 MNHEY and CDR2 SVGEGT. CDR3 length: 15 residues. V was shortened by 1 base and J by 3 bases, with 13 bases between the two germline ends. For the CDR3, the DNA is TGTGCCAGCAGTTACTTCGATGACAGTTACTACGAGCAGTACTTC. Translated, it gives CASSYFDDSYYEQYF.

In this sample, this clone turned up a few times. V gene TRBV9 combines with J gene TRBJ2-7; maybe TRBD2 (6 bases). Per germline, CDR1 SGDLS and CDR2 YYNGEE. The V end was cut by 2 bases, the J end by 4 bases, with 10 bases between. The CDR3 runs to 13 residues. The CDR3 coding sequence is TGTGCCAGCAGCGTTCGGGAGACTTACGAGCAGTACTTC. Protein sequence: CASSVRETYEQYF.

The CDR3 is CASSSRTLDSTGAASYEQYF. DNA of the CDR3: TGTGCCAGCAGTTCCCGAACCTTGGACTCGACAGGGGCTGCCTCCTACGAGCAGTACTTC. The V call is TRBV28, the J call TRBJ2-7, with 8 bases matching TRBD1. Trimming removed 4 bases from V and 0 bases from J; junction bases left unmatched: 20. Germline CDR1 MDHEN, CDR2 SYDVKM. The CDR3 sequence is 20 residues long.

The V and J genes are TRBV15 and TRBJ1-4; D is undetermined. The CDR3 consists of 15 residues. Germline CDR1 LNHNV, CDR2 YYDKDF (reference sequence). V lost 3 bases, J lost 8 bases, and 16 bases lay in between. Here the CDR3 reads CATSREGLGTEKLFF. CDR3 coding DNA: TGTGCCACCAGCAGGGAGGGTCTCGGAACGGAAAAACTGTTTTTT.

This rearrangement joins TRBV11-2 to TRBJ2-7; 8 bases match TRBD1. Germline CDR1 reads SGHAT; CDR2 reads FQNNGV. The CDR3 consists of 18 residues. With 5 bases clipped from V and 1 base from J, the junction kept 16 bases outside the gene matches. The CDR3 nucleotides read TGTGCCAGCAGCCAAACCCCAACAAGGACAGGGAGTTCCTACGAGCAGTACTTC. The encoded protein is CASSQTPTRTGSSYEQYF. Variable domain in full (rest from reference TRBV11-2 and TRBJ2-7): EAGVAQSPRYKIIEKRQSVAFWCNPISGHATLYWYQQILGQGPKLLIQFQNNGVVDDSQLPKDRFSAERLKGVDSTLKIQPAKLEDSAVYLCASSQTPTRTGSSYEQYFGPGTRLTVT.

The CDR3 protein is CASSLGVGRDTQYF. DNA for the CDR3: TGTGCCAGCAGCTTAGGTGTCGGGAGAGATACGCAGTATTTT. This chain joins TRBV7-2 and TRBJ2-3; TRBD2 might be the D (6 bases). The germline V gene has CDR1 SGHTA and CDR2 FQGNSA. The CDR3 spans 14 residues. The ends were cut back, 1 base at V and 5 bases at J, with 10 bases in the middle.

This chain connects TRBV30 to TRBJ1-4, with 8 bases that match TRBD1. This CDR3 has 16 amino acids. CDR1 is GTSNPN, CDR2 SVGIG, per germline (reference sequence). Losses at the gene ends were 3 bases for V and 8 bases for J; bases not matched to a gene: 14. Here the CDR3 reads CAWSAARTGQVEKLFF. The CDR3 region has the DNA TGTGCCTGGAGCGCAGCCAGGACAGGGCAGGTGGAAAAACTGTTTTTT.

V usage is TRBV12-5 and J usage is TRBJ2-3, with TRBD2 as a possible D gene (5 bases). Trimming stripped 3 bases from V and 8 bases from J, with 12 bases between. The germline V gene has CDR1 LGHNT and CDR2 FRNRAP. The CDR3 spans 13 residues. CDR3 in DNA: TGTGCTAGTGGTTTTCCTCTTGAGGGTACGCAGTATTTT. The encoded protein is CASGFPLEGTQYF.

This rearrangement joins TRBV25-1 to TRBJ1-2; D is unresolved. V was clipped by 4 bases and J by 2 bases, with 11 bases between them. The germline V gene encodes CDR1 MGHDK and CDR2 SYGVNS. The CDR3 has 14 amino acids. The CDR3, as DNA: TGTGCCAGCAGTGCCAATAGAGCAAACTATGGCTACACCTTC. It specifies CASSANRANYGYTF.

This clone turned up a few times. The chain couples TRBV6-1 to TRBJ2-3; a weak D match, TRBD1 (5 bases). Germline V gene sequence: CDR1 MNHNS, CDR2 SASEGT. V lost 3 bases, J lost 3 bases, and 16 bases lay in between. The CDR3 length is 16 residues. CDR3: CASSEAPGKLTDTQYF. The CDR3 nucleotides read TGTGCCAGCAGTGAGGCCCCAGGGAAATTAACAGATACGCAGTATTTT.

In its sample, this clone was seen a few times. The chain couples TRBV5-1 to TRBJ1-6; TRBD1 agrees at 9 bases. Trimming removed 2 bases from V and 7 bases from J; junction bases left unmatched: 13. The CDR3 length is 18 residues. Germline V gene data show CDR1 as SGHRS and CDR2 as YFSETQ. CDR3 sequence reads: CASSLRDRANNYNSPLHF. CDR3 DNA sequence: TGCGCCAGCAGCTTACGGGACAGGGCAAACAACTACAATTCACCCCTCCACTTT.

This clone was seen a few times. The chain is built from TRBV3-1 (or the pseudogene TRBV3-2) and TRBJ1-2; D uncertain. The V and J ends lost 0 bases and 8 bases respectively, with 16 bases between them. The length of the CDR3 is 15 residues. Per germline, CDR1 LGHDT and CDR2 YNNKEL (reference sequence). CDR3 nucleotide sequence: TGTGCCAGCAGCCAAGATCCTCGACACGGTGGCGGCTACACCTTC. This sequence encodes CASSQDPRHGGGYTF.

This clone has just one count. The chain uses TRBV30 and TRBJ1-4, with unresolved D. Germline CDR1 is GTSNPN and CDR2 is SVGIG (reference sequence). CDR3 length: 13 residues. V lost 1 base, J lost 4 bases, and 7 bases lay in between. CDR3 protein: CAWSEQFNEKLFF. For the CDR3, the DNA is TGTGCCTGGAGTGAACAGTTTAATGAAAAACTGTTTTTT.

V and J are TRBV19 and TRBJ2-2; possible D gene TRBD1, 6 bases. The V end lost 3 bases, the J end lost 6 bases, and 14 bases lay between the germline ends. The CDR3 runs 15 residues. CDR1 and CDR2 from the germline V gene are LNHDA and SQIVND (reference sequence). CDR3 sequence: CASSIDRMGSGELFF. DNA for the CDR3: TGTGCCAGTAGTATCGACAGGATGGGTTCCGGGGAGCTGTTTTTT.

The rearrangement joins TRBV30 to TRBJ1-1; tentatively, D is TRBD1 (6 bases). The CDR3 has 13 residues. V shed 8 bases and J shed 0 bases, with 13 bases lying between them. Germline V CDR1 and CDR2: GTSNPN, SVGIG (reference sequence). The DNA for the CDR3 is TGTGCCATACAGGGTACCATGAACACTGAAGCTTTCTTT. It translates to CAIQGTMNTEAFF.